This TCR beta chain comes out of a study of cytomegalovirus exposure and HLA in healthy donors. Study background: An earlier analysis found some 120 million unique TCR beta sequences from around 180 million T cells.

Points on this clone: Antigen unknown.

V was pared by 2 bases and J by 1 base, with 8 bases of the junction left unmatched. The CDR3 sequence is 16 residues long. Germline CDR1 is SGHDT and CDR2 is YYEEEE. Researchers ran the PCR with 60 Vbeta and 13 Jbeta primers. The protocol was immunoSEQ multiplex PCR, while the TCRdb copy is restricted to in-frame clones and leaves out a portion. The listing records roughly 120,000 clones. Study results and caveats: Excluded: some indistinguishable V segments such as TRBV6-2 and TRBV6-3. Presence/absence analyses assumed roughly uniform sequencing depth across donors. As a later analysis showed, a missense DCLRE1C variant was linked to trimming of TCR beta V- and J-genes.

Sequences were obtained from PBMCs. This chain links TRBV5-6 with TRBJ2-5; 7 positions agree with TRBD2. This clonotype originated in a man aged 35 to 55 in good health and CMV-seronegative. Here the CDR3 DNA reads TGTGCCAGCAGCTTCCCTAGCGGAGGGGTCCAAGAGACCCAGTACTTC. Amino acids: CASSFPSGGVQETQYF.